This entry concerns a single TCR beta chain. These data come from a study of blood T cell repertoires in COVID-19. Study context: Acute and convalescent COVID-19 samples came from the United States, Italy and Spain. Sources were T cells, B-cell-depleted T cells, or PBMCs; the material itself was cDNA or gDNA.

Generated by immunoSEQ multiplex PCR, the TCRdb table keeps only in-frame clones and is missing some. The sample records roughly 250,000 clones, approximately 86% being singletons. Recruits, aged roughly 18 to 90 years, lived in about two dozen US areas. What the recovered Cohort 3 donors had was two negative PCRs, clearance, or symptom resolution. The germline V and J ends were trimmed by 2 bases and 0 bases, with 10 bases remaining between them. The germline V gene encodes CDR1 SGHRS and CDR2 YFSETQ. The CDR3 consists of 15 residues. The chain carries TRBV5-1 and TRBJ2-3, with D possibly matching TRBD2 (5 bases). The receptor comes from a woman between 45 and 65 years old who had recovered from COVID-19. Sequenced input: PBMCs or T cells enriched from blood (not recorded which). CDR3 protein: CASSFVPGSTDTQYF. The CDR3 DNA follows: TGCGCCAGCAGCTTCGTACCGGGAAGCACAGATACGCAGTATTTT.